The source of this TCR beta chain is a study of cytomegalovirus exposure and HLA in healthy donors. Trimming pared 10 bases from V and 2 bases from J, leaving 15 bases between. The length of the CDR3 is 13 residues. The germline V gene has CDR1 SGHAT and CDR2 FQNNGV. Points on this clone: Its cognate antigen is unknown.

Both 60 Vbeta primers and 13 Jbeta primers went into the PCR. TCRdb's copy holds only in-frame clones and misses some; the assay was immunoSEQ multiplex PCR. The sample lists some 200,000 clones; approximately 82% were seen once. Notes on the study in general: Specificity of three CMV-associated chains for CMV antigens was verified in vitro.

Sequencing was performed on PBMCs. The V gene is TRBV11-2, the J gene TRBJ2-7; a possible D gene is TRBD2 (6 bases). The receptor was isolated from a young man in good health and CMV-seronegative. The CDR3 reads CATRGAPTYEQYF. Written as DNA, the CDR3 is TGTGCCACCCGCGGGGCGCCCACCTACGAGCAGTACTTC.